This section outlines one T cell receptor (beta chain) sequence together with its context. The antigen this receptor binds is unknown. Base qualities were left out, and no much larger clone turns up one base away. Library preparation used the immunoSEQ multiplex PCR assay. The clones in this table, taken by TCRdb from immuneACCESS, are in-frame only. Not every clone is retained; where verified, under half of the shortfall comes from an unresolved V gene, and the cause of the rest is unknown. The sample has around 99,000 clones on record, approximately 86% of them singletons. Approximately 4.9% of the sample lies in the top ten. This entry belongs to a study of radiotherapy plus CTLA-4 blockade in lung cancer (dated by TCRdb to the late 2010s). Looking at the study overall: Among the enrolled patients, about 19% had an objective response, and about 31% reached disease control. Beyond this particular receptor, the publication reports: TCR clones derived from tumors expanded in peripheral blood after treatment with radiotherapy and ipilimumab. Early dynamic changes in blood T cell clones, together with increased serum interferon-beta after radiation, were reported as the strongest predictors of response.

Focal radiation therapy combined with CTLA-4 blockade (ipilimumab) was tested in patients with chemo-refractory metastatic non-small-cell lung cancer. This sequence was found in a human donor with non-small cell lung cancer that progressed on radiotherapy plus ipilimumab. The sequencing used peripheral blood, collected from a patient treated with radiotherapy plus ipilimumab.

CDR3 reads: CASSLAAVTGQNTEAFF. The DNA is as follows: TGTGCCAGCAGCTTAGCAGCCGTTACAGGGCAGAACACTGAAGCTTTCTTT. This receptor chain uses TRBV7-2 and TRBJ1-1, and possibly TRBD1, on 6 matching bases. CDR1 and CDR2, looked up from the germline V gene, are SGHTA and FQGNSA. The CDR3 spans 17 residues, from the cysteine through the phenylalanine. The only DNA kept is the CDR3, 51 bases in frame from the first base. Relative to germline, V is 0 bases shorter and J is 1 base shorter, with 15 bases between their ends.